These 9 T cell receptor beta chains were all obtained from the same sample, sequenced in a study of T cells after yellow fever vaccination. TCRdb passed the 5' RACE reads through MiXCR, listing each CDR3 protein once. The sample records 250,000 to 300,000 distinct CDR3 sequences, 5.2% being singletons. The starting material was CD4+ T cells sorted from PBMCs, obtained on the day of the yellow fever booster vaccination. The origin of the receptors is a young man who received the YFV17D yellow fever vaccine.

This clonotype was seen many times. This chain links TRBV7-2 with TRBJ1-1, with D possibly matching TRBD1 (5 bases). CDR1 is SGHTA and CDR2 is FQGNSA in the germline V gene. V dropped 5 bases and J dropped 6 bases, with 13 bases sitting between them. This CDR3 contains 13 residues. CDR3 DNA: TGTGCCAGCAGCAAGTGGGGAGGGGCTGAAGCTTTCTTT. This gives the protein CASSKWGGAEAFF.

The chain uses TRBV12-3 or TRBV12-4 and TRBJ1-2; the match to TRBD1 covers 10 bases. This CDR3 is built from 16 residues. V dropped 5 bases and J dropped 2; count of bases not matched to a gene: 8. CDR3 amino acids: CASSQSTGGVNYGYTF. CDR3 in DNA: TGTGCCAGCAGTCAATCGACAGGGGGCGTCAACTATGGCTACACCTTC.

The chain combines TRBV9 with TRBJ2-2; TRBD1 matches at 10 bases. Germline V CDR1 and CDR2: SGDLS, YYNGEE. V lost 3 bases, J lost 6 bases, and 5 bases stayed unmatched. There are 15 residues in the CDR3. This CDR3 is CASSGTDRGPGELFF. The CDR3 coding sequence is TGTGCCAGCAGCGGTACAGACAGGGGGCCCGGGGAGCTGTTTTTT.

This rearrangement joins TRBV7-9 to TRBJ2-5; 11 bases line up with TRBD2. Looked up from germline, CDR1 is SEHNR and CDR2 is FQNEAQ (reference sequence). V lost 1 base and J lost 0; bases outside the gene matches: 7. CDR3 length equals 18 residues. Here the CDR3 reads CASSLGLAGTEYQETQYF. CDR3 in DNA: TGTGCCAGCAGCTTAGGACTAGCGGGGACCGAGTACCAAGAGACCCAGTACTTC.

This clonotype showed up many times. CDR3 protein: CASSLRLLGAEAFF. CDR3 sequence (DNA): TGTGCCAGCAGCTTACGACTTTTGGGCGCTGAAGCTTTCTTT. The V call is TRBV7-2, the J call TRBJ1-1; D uncertain. Germline loops: CDR1 SGHTA, CDR2 FQGNSA. The V end lost 2 bases, the J end lost 6 bases, and 13 bases lay between the germline ends. This CDR3 is built from 14 residues.

The chain has TRBV7-2 and TRBJ1-2; TRBD1 might be the D (6 bases). V was trimmed by 3 bases and J by 2 bases, leaving 16 bases between them. Germline V gene sequence: CDR1 SGHTA, CDR2 FQGNSA. The CDR3 is 16 amino acids. Here the CDR3 reads CASSFLPRTDNYGYTF. In DNA form, the CDR3 reads TGTGCCAGCAGCTTCTTGCCGCGGACAGACAACTATGGCTACACCTTC. The variable domain in full, completed from reference TRBV7-2 and TRBJ1-2, reads GAGVSQSPSNKVTEKGKDVELRCDPISGHTALYWYRQSLGQGLEFLIYFQGNSAPDKSGLPSDRFSAERTGGSVSTLTIQRTQQEDSAVYLCASSFLPRTDNYGYTFGSGTRLTVV.

J is TRBJ2-5 and V is TRBV7-2; TRBD2 matches at 13 bases. V trimming: 2 bases; J trimming: 5 bases; junction bases outside the gene matches: 5. This CDR3 spans 16 amino acids. CDR1 is SGHTA, CDR2 FQGNSA, per germline. The CDR3 nucleotides read TGTGCCAGCAGCTTAAGACTAGCGGGGGGCTTCGAGACCCAGTACTTC. Protein sequence: CASSLRLAGGFETQYF.

This clonotype was counted only a few times. V gene TRBV11-1 combines with J gene TRBJ2-5, with unresolved D. V was pared by 1 base and J by 5 bases, with 11 bases between. Looked up from germline, CDR1 is SGHAT and CDR2 is FQDESV (reference sequence). CDR3 length: 14 residues. CDR3 loop: CASSLVGFGETQYF. CDR3 nucleotide sequence: TGTGCCAGCAGCTTAGTGGGGTTCGGGGAGACCCAGTACTTC.

The sample holds many counts of this clonotype. The J gene is TRBJ2-3, the V gene TRBV5-6; 7 nucleotides match TRBD1. V lost 7 bases and J lost 3; bases outside the gene matches: 11. The CDR3 spans 15 residues. In germline, CDR1 is SGHDT, CDR2 YYEEEE. The CDR3 here is CASGLKGAGTDTQYF. The DNA of the CDR3 is TGTGCCAGCGGATTAAAGGGGGCCGGGACAGATACGCAGTATTTT.